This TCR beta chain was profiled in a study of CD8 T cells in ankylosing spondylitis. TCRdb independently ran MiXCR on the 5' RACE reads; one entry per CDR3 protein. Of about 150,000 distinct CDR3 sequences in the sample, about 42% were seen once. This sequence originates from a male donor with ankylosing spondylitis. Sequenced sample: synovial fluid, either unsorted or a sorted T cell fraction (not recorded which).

DNA of the CDR3: TGTGCCAGCAGTGACACTAGCGGGAGTGCGTTCGGCCTAAGGGGAGAGCAGTACTTC. Translating gives CASSDTSGSAFGLRGEQYF. This chain links TRBV12-3 or TRBV12-4 with TRBJ2-7; 11 bases fit TRBD2. There are 19 residues in the CDR3. The junction had 22 bases not matched to a gene; V was cut back by 5 bases and J by 7 bases.